This is a list of T cell receptor beta chains from one sample in a study of neurological immune-mediated disorders. TCRdb reanalysed the 5' RACE reads using MiXCR and keeps one entry per CDR3 protein. The data hold 40,000 or so distinct CDR3 sequences, with 12% to 15% observed a single time. The sample consisted of PBMCs. Receptor source: a woman between 50 and 59 years old with HTLV-1-associated myelopathy (HAM/TSP). The CDR3 runs from the conserved cysteine through the conserved F or W. The D gene is left open where the match is weak. Not all rows give a size; the values are once, few, many and, for expanded clones, a class.

J	D	V	size	CDR3	DNA
TRBJ2-3	NA	TRBV12-3/TRBV12-4	many	CASSWQAGTRDTQYF	TGTGCCAGCAGTTGGCAAGCCGGGACCAGAGATACGCAGTATTTT
TRBJ1-6	NA	TRBV18	many	CASSPYVGTRDSPLHF	TGTGCCAGCTCACCGTATGTAGGGACGAGGGATTCACCCCTCCACTTT
TRBJ1-5	TRBD1	TRBV5-5	many	CASSLERQGSQPQHF	TGTGCCAGCAGCTTGGAGAGACAGGGCTCTCAGCCCCAGCATTTT
TRBJ2-7	NA	TRBV11-2	many	CASSSSGHQAYEQYF	TGTGCCAGCAGCTCCTCGGGACACCAAGCCTACGAGCAGTACTTC
TRBJ2-3	TRBD2	TRBV7-6	many	CASSLGIAGSSSTDTQYF	TGTGCCAGCAGCTTAGGGATAGCGGGGTCCTCTAGCACAGATACGCAGTATTTT
TRBJ1-1	NA	TRBV3-1	many	CASSRVGGGTEAFF	TGTGCCAGCAGCCGCGTCGGGGGCGGCACTGAAGCTTTCTTT
TRBJ2-2	TRBD2	TRBV7-2	many	CASSLIPPGGGELFF	TGTGCCAGCAGCCTAATTCCACCGGGAGGCGGGGAGCTGTTTTTT
TRBJ1-1	NA	TRBV29-1	many	CSVDAAMNTEAFF	TGCAGCGTTGATGCTGCGATGAACACTGAAGCTTTCTTT
TRBJ2-1	TRBD2	TRBV20-1	NA	CSVRDIGGSYNEQFF	TGCAGTGTTAGAGATATCGGGGGGTCCTACAATGAGCAGTTCTTC
TRBJ2-1	NA	TRBV20-1	many	CSADSGVVNNEQFF	TGCAGTGCTGATTCCGGGGTAGTCAACAATGAGCAGTTCTTC
TRBJ1-4	NA	TRBV5-1	many	CASSDGGDEKLFF	TGCGCCAGCAGTGACGGGGGGGATGAAAAACTGTTTTTT
TRBJ1-5	TRBD1	TRBV7-9	many	CASSSLQGTGASNQPQHF	TGTGCCAGCAGCTCCTTACAGGGGACTGGGGCTAGCAATCAGCCCCAGCATTTT
TRBJ1-2	TRBD1	TRBV25-1	many	CASSGTASGYTF	TGTGCCAGCAGCGGGACAGCCTCTGGCTACACCTTC
TRBJ2-3	NA	TRBV20-1	many	CSAREGSGRTDTQYF	TGCAGTGCTAGAGAAGGTAGTGGGAGGACAGATACGCAGTATTTT
TRBJ2-3	TRBD1	TRBV10-3	many	CAVTERGLTDTQYF	TGTGCCGTCACCGAGAGGGGGCTCACAGATACGCAGTATTTT
TRBJ2-7	NA	TRBV5-1	NA	CASSLAGAQPPGEQYF	TGCGCCAGCAGCTTGGCGGGGGCTCAGCCTCCCGGCGAGCAGTACTTC
TRBJ1-6	NA	TRBV7-2	many	CASSLALGGPPLHF	TGTGCCAGCAGCTTAGCTCTAGGCGGCCCACCCCTCCACTTT
TRBJ2-7	NA	TRBV12-3/TRBV12-4	many	CASSRGVIYEQYF	TGTGCCAGCAGCCGGGGAGTTATCTACGAGCAGTACTTC
TRBJ1-2	NA	TRBV5-1	many	CASSLGQGGNYGYTF	TGCGCCAGCAGCTTGGGTCAGGGAGGGAACTATGGCTACACCTTC
TRBJ2-1	NA	TRBV7-2	many	CASSLWTGNEQFF	TGTGCCAGCAGCTTATGGACGGGGAATGAGCAGTTCTTC
TRBJ1-4	NA	TRBV5-1	many	CASSLVGNEKLFF	TGCGCCAGCAGCTTGGTAGGAAATGAAAAACTGTTTTTT
TRBJ1-1	TRBD1	TRBV19	many	CASSIIRDRFNTEAFF	TGTGCCAGTAGTATAATCCGGGACAGGTTTAACACTGAAGCTTTCTTT
TRBJ2-1	TRBD2	TRBV20-1	many	CSARTSGGFHEQFF	TGCAGTGCTAGGACTAGCGGGGGGTTCCATGAGCAGTTCTTC
TRBJ2-1	TRBD1	TRBV20-1	many	CSARDNRGRHEQFF	TGCAGTGCTAGAGATAACAGGGGGCGGCATGAGCAGTTCTTC
TRBJ2-7	TRBD2	TRBV5-8	many	CAAGGRGPYEQYF	TGTGCCGCGGGGGGAAGAGGACCCTACGAGCAGTACTTC
TRBJ2-1	NA	TRBV4-3	many	CASSQEGDPGYNEQFF	TGCGCCAGCAGCCAAGAAGGGGACCCCGGCTACAATGAGCAGTTCTTC
TRBJ2-5	NA	TRBV7-9	many	CASSPLGSETQYF	TGTGCCAGCAGCCCCCTCGGTAGCGAGACCCAGTACTTC
TRBJ2-3	NA	TRBV20-1	many	CSARVGVGTDTQYF	TGCAGTGCTAGAGTTGGGGTGGGCACAGATACGCAGTATTTT
TRBJ2-5	TRBD1	TRBV20-1	NA	CSASGTGNRETQYF	TGCAGTGCTAGCGGGACAGGGAATCGAGAGACCCAGTACTTC
TRBJ2-2	NA	TRBV6-1	many	CASTPRGNTGELFF	TGTGCCAGCACCCCCAGGGGGAACACCGGGGAGCTGTTTTTT
TRBJ2-3	NA	TRBV6-2/TRBV6-3	many	CASSYVEGTDTQYF	TGTGCCAGCAGTTACGTAGAGGGGACAGATACGCAGTATTTT
TRBJ2-1	TRBD2	TRBV5-1	many	CASSLAGDLYNEQFF	TGCGCCAGCAGTTTAGCGGGGGACCTCTACAATGAGCAGTTCTTC
TRBJ1-1	TRBD1	TRBV5-1	many	CASSWGQEGTEAFF	TGCGCCAGCAGCTGGGGACAGGAAGGCACTGAAGCTTTCTTT
TRBJ2-1	TRBD2	TRBV7-8	many	CASSLSLVAGAYNEQFF	TGTGCCAGCAGCTTAAGTCTAGTAGCGGGGGCCTACAATGAGCAGTTCTTC
TRBJ2-3	TRBD1	TRBV6-5	many	CASSETGGAVDTQYF	TGTGCCAGCAGCGAAACAGGGGGAGCGGTAGATACGCAGTATTTT
TRBJ2-1	TRBD2	TRBV7-2	many	CASNSGGALYNEQFF	TGTGCCAGCAATAGCGGGGGGGCGCTATACAATGAGCAGTTCTTC
TRBJ2-7	NA	TRBV7-2	many	CASSPFPGTYEQYF	TGTGCCAGCAGCCCCTTCCCGGGCACCTACGAGCAGTACTTC
TRBJ2-6	NA	TRBV10-3	many	CAISTDRGGTGANVLTF	TGTGCCATCAGTACGGACAGAGGGGGGACTGGGGCCAACGTCCTGACTTTC
TRBJ2-5	NA	TRBV6-2/TRBV6-3	many	CASSYTEWETQYF	TGTGCCAGCAGTTATACGGAGTGGGAGACCCAGTACTTC
TRBJ1-6	NA	TRBV6-1	many	CASSDRGDSPLHF	TGTGCCAGCAGTGATAGGGGCGATTCACCCCTCCACTTT
TRBJ2-1	TRBD2	TRBV5-1	many	CASSSLSGGFNNEQFF	TGCGCCAGCAGCTCACTTAGCGGGGGGTTCAACAATGAGCAGTTCTTC
TRBJ2-1	NA	TRBV20-1	few	CSARRFGAGDLRGYNEQFF	TGCAGTGCTAGGAGGTTCGGGGCAGGGGATCTGCGGGGCTACAATGAGCAGTTCTTC
TRBJ2-3	TRBD1	TRBV10-1	many	CASSAATGGFTDTQYF	TGCGCCAGCAGTGCCGCGACAGGGGGATTCACAGATACGCAGTATTTT
TRBJ2-5	TRBD1	TRBV7-8	NA	CASSSTGSKGIQETQYF	TGTGCCAGCAGCTCGACAGGGTCGAAGGGGATACAAGAGACCCAGTACTTC
TRBJ2-3	TRBD2	TRBV19	few	CASRSGGALTDTQYF	TGTGCCAGTAGATCCGGGGGGGCCCTGACAGATACGCAGTATTTT
TRBJ1-2	NA	TRBV10-3	many	CAISEGTAYGYTF	TGTGCCATCAGTGAGGGGACGGCTTATGGCTACACCTTC
TRBJ1-1	TRBD1	TRBV6-2/TRBV6-3	medium-sized	CASSYRIHTRGPFAEAFF	TGTGCCAGCAGTTACCGGATTCACACAAGGGGGCCTTTTGCTGAAGCTTTCTTT
TRBJ2-5	NA	TRBV5-1	many	CASSPRDKETQYF	TGCGCCAGCAGCCCACGGGACAAAGAGACCCAGTACTTC
TRBJ2-3	TRBD2	TRBV10-3	many	CAISGTSGGSTDTQYF	TGTGCCATCAGCGGGACTAGCGGGGGTAGCACAGATACGCAGTATTTT
TRBJ2-3	NA	TRBV11-2	many	CASSSFPGDTQYF	TGTGCCAGCAGCTCTTTTCCTGGGGATACGCAGTATTTT
TRBJ1-5	NA	TRBV12-3/TRBV12-4	many	CASAQVLNQPQHF	TGTGCCAGCGCACAGGTCCTCAATCAGCCCCAGCATTTT
TRBJ2-4	NA	TRBV29-1	NA	CSVAGDPKNIQYF	TGCAGCGTTGCAGGTGATCCCAAAAACATTCAGTACTTC
TRBJ2-5	NA	TRBV20-1	many	CSASRALRETQYF	TGCAGTGCTAGTAGAGCCCTCCGGGAGACCCAGTACTTC